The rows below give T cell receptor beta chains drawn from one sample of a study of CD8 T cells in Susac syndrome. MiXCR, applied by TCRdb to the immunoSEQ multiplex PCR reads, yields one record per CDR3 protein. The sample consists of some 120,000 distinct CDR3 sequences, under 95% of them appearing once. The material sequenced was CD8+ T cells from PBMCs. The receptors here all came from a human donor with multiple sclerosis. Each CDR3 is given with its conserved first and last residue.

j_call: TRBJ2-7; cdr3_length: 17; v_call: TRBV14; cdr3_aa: CASSQDIGGRAVGEQYF
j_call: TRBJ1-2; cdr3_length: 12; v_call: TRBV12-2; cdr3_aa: CASRWCGDGYTF
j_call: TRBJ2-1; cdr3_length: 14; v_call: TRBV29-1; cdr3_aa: CSVEPDLRPNEQFF
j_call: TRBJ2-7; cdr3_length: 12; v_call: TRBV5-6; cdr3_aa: CASSSDGSEQYF
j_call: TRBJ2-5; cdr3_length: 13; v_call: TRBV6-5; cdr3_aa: CASSRDSPETQYF
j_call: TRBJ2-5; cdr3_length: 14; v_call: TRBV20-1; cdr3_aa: CSASFPGRAETQYF
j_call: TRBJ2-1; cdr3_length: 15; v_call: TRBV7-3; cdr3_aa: CASSSAGHPGDEQFF
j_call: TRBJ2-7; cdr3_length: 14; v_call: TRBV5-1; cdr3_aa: CASSSLAGDLEQYF
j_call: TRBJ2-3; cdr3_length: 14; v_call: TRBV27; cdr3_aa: CASIGGVRADTQYF
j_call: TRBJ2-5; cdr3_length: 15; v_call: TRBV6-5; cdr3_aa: CASSHTLQGQETQYF
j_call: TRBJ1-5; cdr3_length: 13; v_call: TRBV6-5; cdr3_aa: CASSYGGYQPQHF